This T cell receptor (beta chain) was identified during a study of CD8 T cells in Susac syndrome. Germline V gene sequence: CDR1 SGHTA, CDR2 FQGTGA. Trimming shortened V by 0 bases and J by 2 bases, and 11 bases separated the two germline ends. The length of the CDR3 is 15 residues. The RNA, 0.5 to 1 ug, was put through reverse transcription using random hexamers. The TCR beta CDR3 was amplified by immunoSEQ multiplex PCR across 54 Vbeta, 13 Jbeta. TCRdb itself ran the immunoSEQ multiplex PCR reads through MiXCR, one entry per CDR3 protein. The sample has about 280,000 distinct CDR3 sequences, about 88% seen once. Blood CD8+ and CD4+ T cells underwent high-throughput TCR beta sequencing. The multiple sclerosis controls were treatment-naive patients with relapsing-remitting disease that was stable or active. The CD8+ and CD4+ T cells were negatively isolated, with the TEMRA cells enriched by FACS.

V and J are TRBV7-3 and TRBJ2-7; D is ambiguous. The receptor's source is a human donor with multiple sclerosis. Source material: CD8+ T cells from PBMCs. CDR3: CASSLTSPGPYEQYF. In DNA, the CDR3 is TGTGCCAGCAGCTTAACATCCCCTGGACCCTACGAGCAGTACTTC.